One sample yielded the 19 T cell receptor beta chains listed below, sequenced in a study of vaccination effects on CD4 cells after COVID-19. Measured with immunoSEQ multiplex PCR; TCRdb has only the in-frame clones, and not every one. The repertoire holds 65,000 to 90,000 clones, with around 74% as singletons. The antigens these receptors bind are not known. Pools of viral peptides were used by the ViraFEST assay to expand antigen-specific CD4+ T cells ahead of sequencing. Subsequent to a culture period of under twelve days, CD4+ T cells were isolated. Vaccinated participants had no history of SARS-CoV-2 infection and tested negative for nucleocapsid antibodies. This specimen was CD4+ T cells from PBMCs cultured with HCoV-NL63 spike peptides, taken before COVID-19 vaccination. Receptor source: a human donor who received a COVID-19 vaccine.

The rearrangement joins TRBV10-3 to TRBJ1-2; TRBD1 matches at 7 bases. Trimming cost V 5 bases and J 5 bases; bases outside gene matches: 11. Germline V gives CDR1 ENHRY, CDR2 SYGVKD. This CDR3 comprises 15 residues. The CDR3 nucleotides read TGTGCCATCAGTCAACCCGACAGGGCTGGTTATGGCTACACCTTC. It specifies CAISQPDRAGYGYTF.

This sequence joins TRBV18 and TRBJ2-2; D is uncertain. Germline V gene data show CDR1 as KGHSH and CDR2 as LQKENI. Trimming cost V 6 bases and J 4 bases, with 12 bases left between them. The CDR3 is 14 amino acids. The CDR3 sequence is CASSRTESTGELFF. As DNA, the CDR3 is TGTGCCAGCTCCCGGACGGAGTCCACCGGGGAGCTGTTTTTT.

V usage is TRBV5-6 and J usage is TRBJ2-7; D is undetermined. Germline-derived CDR1 and CDR2 are SGHDT and YYEEEE. Trimming stripped 3 bases from V and 0 bases from J, with 19 bases between. The CDR3 totals 17 residues. CDR3 amino acids: CASSSSVVFQSSYEQYV. The CDR3 bases are TGTGCCAGCAGCTCCTCTGTTGTCTTTCAAAGCTCCTACGAGCAGTACGTC.

This clone has just one count. The gene calls are TRBV5-1 and TRBJ1-4; no firm D call. Per the germline V gene, CDR1 is SGHRS and CDR2 is YFSETQ. Trimming shortened V by 2 bases and J by 2 bases, and 13 bases separated the two germline ends. The CDR3 has 16 residues. The CDR3 here is CASSFGPVGTNEKLFF. CDR3 coding DNA: TGCGCCAGCAGCTTTGGACCCGTCGGGACTAATGAAAAACTGTTTTTT.

This rearrangement joins TRBV21-1 to TRBJ2-7. TRBV21-1 counts as a pseudogene. This CDR3 is built from 14 residues. The CDR3 here is CASSKAYTYYEQYV. Written as DNA, the CDR3 is TGTGCCAGCAGCAAAGCGTACACCTACTACGAGCAGTACGTC.

The chain is built from TRBV27 and TRBJ2-3; TRBD1 aligns across 7 bases. The CDR3 totals 15 residues. Germline V lookup: CDR1 MNHEY, CDR2 SMNVEV (reference sequence). The junction had 8 bases not matched to a gene; V was cut back by 7 bases and J by 1 base. The CDR3 coding sequence is TGTGCCAGCAACCGACAGGGACCTGGCACAGATACGCAGTATTTT. Protein: CASNRQGPGTDTQYF.

The chain couples TRBV10-1 to TRBJ2-5; D possibly corresponds to TRBD2 (6 bases). V was shortened by 0 bases and J by 7 bases, with 15 bases between the two germline ends. This CDR3 spans 15 amino acids. Germline CDR1 reads WNHNN; CDR2 reads SYGVQD (reference sequence). This CDR3 reads CASSESTGGGTTQYF. The CDR3 DNA reads as TGCGCCAGCAGTGAGTCGACCGGGGGTGGGACGACCCAGTACTTC.

J is TRBJ2-4 and V is TRBV30, with D uncertain. The V and J ends lost 1 base and 1 base respectively, with 11 bases between them. CDR1 is GTSNPN and CDR2 is SVGIG in the germline V gene (reference sequence). The CDR3 spans 15 residues. The CDR3 loop is CAWSEDPAAKNIQYF. Here the CDR3 DNA reads TGTGCCTGGAGTGAGGACCCGGCGGCCAAAAACATTCAGTACTTC.

The V call is TRBV5-1, the J call TRBJ2-2, with a weak D call TRBD2 (5 bases). This CDR3 spans 14 amino acids. Germline V CDR1 and CDR2: SGHRS, YFSETQ. V shed 4 bases and J shed 1 base, with 8 bases lying between them. The CDR3 coding sequence is TGCGCCAGCAGCGCGGGCCTGAACACCGGGGAGCTGTTTTTT. Its protein is CASSAGLNTGELFF.

The chain combines TRBV19 with TRBJ2-2; no reliable D call. Germline CDR1 and CDR2: LNHDA and SQIVND (reference sequence). There are 15 residues in the CDR3. Trimming took 1 base from V and 1 from J, leaving 7 bases between them. The chain's CDR3 is CASSIGTVNTGELFF. The CDR3 nucleotides are TGTGCCAGTAGTATAGGAACGGTGAACACCGGGGAGCTGTTTTTT.

The V call is TRBV30, the J call TRBJ2-1; D may match TRBD1 or TRBD2 (6 bases each). Trimming took 1 base from V and 10 from J, leaving 14 bases between them. The CDR3 loop spans 13 amino acids. CDR1 is GTSNPN and CDR2 is SVGIG in the germline V gene (reference sequence). CDR3 residues: CAWSAGAGREQFF. The DNA for the CDR3 is TGTGCCTGGAGTGCGGGGGCGGGGAGAGAGCAGTTCTTC. Drawing the rest from reference TRBV30 and TRBJ2-1, the complete variable domain is SQTIHQWPATLVQPVGSPLSLECTVEGTSNPNLYWYRQAAGRGLQLLFYSVGIGQISSEVPQNLSASRPQDRQFILSSKKLLLSDSGFYLCAWSAGAGREQFFGPGTRLTVL.

The V call is TRBV19, the J call TRBJ1-4, with a tentative D call TRBD1 (6 bases). The CDR3 runs to 12 residues. V lost 3 bases and J 9 bases, leaving 8 bases between the germline ends. Germline assignment: CDR1 LNHDA and CDR2 SQIVND (reference sequence). CDR3 region: CASSIGGKKLFF. The DNA of the CDR3 is TGTGCCAGTAGTATCGGGGGCAAAAAACTGTTTTTT.

The chain has TRBV19 and TRBJ2-2; D is ambiguous. In germline, CDR1 is LNHDA, CDR2 SQIVND (reference sequence). Trimming removed 7 bases from V and 0 bases from J, with 9 bases in between. The CDR3 length is 14 residues. The DNA for the CDR3 is TGTGCCAGTACCGGACGAACGAACACCGGGGAGCTGTTTTTT. It specifies CASTGRTNTGELFF.

V usage is TRBV19 and J usage is TRBJ2-2; 8 bases agree with TRBD1. This CDR3 comprises 17 residues. The ends lost 3 bases at V and 8 bases at J; junction bases unmatched: 14. Germline assignment: CDR1 LNHDA and CDR2 SQIVND (reference sequence). The CDR3 spells CASSIVMGQAVVGELFF. In DNA form, the CDR3 reads TGTGCCAGTAGTATTGTCATGGGACAGGCCGTGGTTGGGGAGCTGTTTTTT.

This clone has just one count. This chain uses TRBV11-2 with TRBJ2-3; no firm D call. V was clipped by 1 base and J by 2 bases, with 10 bases between them. CDR1 and CDR2 (germline): SGHAT, FQNNGV. The CDR3 extends over 15 amino acids. In DNA form, the CDR3 reads TGTGCCAGCAGCTTAGGGACCTTTATCACAGATACGCAGTATTTT. This translates into CASSLGTFITDTQYF.

The chain employs TRBV18 and TRBJ2-1; TRBD2 is a possible D gene (5 bases). Trimming left V 3 bases short and J 3 bases short, with 12 bases between. The CDR3 spans 15 residues. Per germline, CDR1 KGHSH and CDR2 LQKENI. The CDR3 coding sequence is TGTGCCAGCTCACCTCACGTGGGAGACTACAATGAGCAGTTCTTC. It specifies CASSPHVGDYNEQFF.

V usage is TRBV27 and J usage is TRBJ2-2; 7 nucleotides align to TRBD1. In germline, CDR1 is MNHEY, CDR2 SMNVEV (reference sequence). The CDR3 has 15 amino acids. V lost 5 bases and J lost 1; bases outside the gene matches: 4. For the CDR3, the DNA is TGTGCCAGCAGTACCCGGACAGGGAACACCGGGGAGCTGTTTTTT. Translation: CASSTRTGNTGELFF.

V usage is TRBV29-1 and J usage is TRBJ2-2, with 7 bases identical to TRBD1. Germline CDR1 and CDR2: SQVTM and ANQGSEA. There are 15 residues in the CDR3. With 7 bases clipped from V and 0 bases from J, the junction kept 8 bases outside the gene matches. The CDR3 DNA is TGCAGCGCTACGACAGGGCGTTCGAACACCGGGGAGCTGTTTTTT. As protein: CSATTGRSNTGELFF.

The chain uses TRBV18 and TRBJ1-3, with unresolved D. Germline values: CDR1 KGHSH, CDR2 LQKENI. The CDR3 has 16 amino acids. V shed 3 bases and J shed 3 bases, with 15 bases lying between them. CDR3 amino acids: CASSPNLAGSGNTIYF. DNA of the CDR3: TGTGCCAGCTCACCGAACCTCGCGGGGAGTGGAAACACCATATATTTT. Full variable domain (rest looked up from reference TRBV18 and TRBJ1-3): NAGVMQNPRHLVRRRGQEARLRCSPMKGHSHVYWYRQLPEEGLKFMVYLQKENIIDESGMPKERFSAEFPKEGPSILRIQQVVRGDSAAYFCASSPNLAGSGNTIYFGEGSWLTVV.